One and the same sample provided the 19 T cell receptor beta chains below, sequenced in a study of T cells in Graves' hyperthyroidism and ophthalmopathy. The CDR3 regions of TCR beta were amplified from RNA transcripts. An initial round of RT-PCR targeting the TCR CDR3 relied on the HTBI primer set. Each CDR3 protein gets one entry after TCRdb re-called the multiplex PCR reads with MiXCR. In the table there are under 650,000 distinct CDR3 sequences, around 15% of which are singletons. The sequencing input was blood. Receptors originate from a woman in her 30s with Graves' hyperthyroidism.

The chain couples TRBV15 to TRBJ1-4; 7 nucleotides agree with TRBD1. This CDR3 is 20 amino acids long. V dropped 0 bases and J dropped 0; count of bases not matched to a gene: 13. CDR1 and CDR2 from the germline V gene are LNHNV and YYDKDF (reference sequence). The CDR3 region has the DNA TGTGCCACCAGCAGAGAGGGGACAGCCGTCATGACCGCAACTAATGAAAAACTGTTTTTT. This codes for CATSREGTAVMTATNEKLFF.

This clonotype was picked up many times. The chain carries TRBV6-2 or TRBV6-3 and TRBJ2-5, with 9 bases fitting TRBD1. The J segment lost 5 bases and the V segment lost 4 bases, leaving 5 bases of the junction unmatched. The CDR3 contains 14 residues. From germline, CDR1 is MNHEY and CDR2 SVGEGT. Here the CDR3 DNA reads TGTGCCAGCAGTTCCGGGACAGGGCAGGAGACCCAGTACTTC. Protein: CASSSGTGQETQYF.

This clonotype has more than one count but fewer than ten. The chain is built from TRBV10-3 and TRBJ1-1; D not certain. V was pared by 7 bases and J by 0 bases, with 6 bases between. The CDR3 consists of 12 residues. The germline CDR1 and CDR2 sequences are ENHRY and SYGVKD. The DNA for the CDR3 is TGTGCCATCAAGACGGTGAACACTGAAGCTTTCTTT. Translated, it gives CAIKTVNTEAFF.

This clonotype was seen ten or more times. The chain couples TRBV27 to TRBJ2-7, with 10 bases that match TRBD1. J lost 4 bases, V lost 3 bases, and 6 bases had no gene match. The CDR3 contains 15 residues. Germline values: CDR1 MNHEY, CDR2 SMNVEV (reference sequence). The CDR3 reads CASSFSGTGAYEQYF. The CDR3 region has the DNA TGTGCCAGCAGTTTTTCCGGGACAGGGGCATACGAGCAGTACTTC.

Notes on this clonotype: One end of the junction varies from germline; a read error may be responsible. For the CDR3, the DNA is TGTGCCAGCAGCCTCGGGGGGTTGGGCAATGAGCCGTTCTTC. It is translated as CASSLGGLGNEPFF. V usage is TRBV5-5 and J usage is TRBJ2-1; TRBD2 matches 7 bases. Per germline, CDR1 SGHKS and CDR2 YYEKEE (reference sequence). The CDR3 runs to 14 residues. Drawing the rest from reference TRBV5-5 and TRBJ2-1, the complete variable domain is DAGVTQSPTHLIKTRGQQVTLRCSPISGHKSVSWYQQVLGQGPQFIFQYYEKEERGRGNFPDRFSARQFPNYSSELNVNALLLGDSALYLCASSLGGLGNEPFFGPGTRLTVL.

This clonotype was counted many times. The chain carries TRBV3-1 and TRBJ1-1; 7 bases are a match to TRBD1. The CDR3 has 16 amino acids. The J segment lost 5 bases and the V segment lost 4 bases, leaving 13 bases of the junction unmatched. CDR1 and CDR2 (germline): LGHDT, YNNKEL (reference sequence). DNA for the CDR3: TGTGCCAGCAGCCCTCCAGACAGGGCCATAGGAACTGAAGCTTTCTTT. It specifies CASSPPDRAIGTEAFF.

The V and J genes are TRBV28 and TRBJ2-2; D remains ambiguous. The CDR3 is 12 residues long. The germline V gene has CDR1 MDHEN and CDR2 SYDVKM. The V end lost 10 bases, the J end lost 1 base, and 7 bases lay between the germline ends. In DNA form, the CDR3 reads TGTGCCACCGGACGGAACACCGGGGAGCTGTTTTTT. Translated, it gives CATGRNTGELFF.

This clonotype has at least ten counts. The genes are TRBV30 and TRBJ1-1; D uncertain. Trimming removed 0 bases at V and 6 bases at J, with 8 bases between. Germline V lookup: CDR1 GTSNPN, CDR2 SVGIG (reference sequence). The CDR3 length is 12 residues. CDR3 sequence: CAWSVRISEAFF. CDR3 in DNA: TGTGCCTGGAGTGTAAGAATCTCTGAAGCTTTCTTT. The entire variable domain, with the rest obtained from reference TRBV30 and TRBJ1-1, is as follows: SQTIHQWPATLVQPVGSPLSLECTVEGTSNPNLYWYRQAAGRGLQLLFYSVGIGQISSEVPQNLSASRPQDRQFILSSKKLLLSDSGFYLCAWSVRISEAFFGQGTRLTVV.

The chain recombines TRBV12-3 or TRBV12-4 with TRBJ1-1, with 7 bases fitting TRBD1. The J segment lost 6 bases and the V segment lost 3 bases, leaving 4 bases of the junction unmatched. The CDR3 totals 13 residues. The CDR3 DNA reads TGTGCCAGCAGTTTCTCACAGGGGCCTGAAGCTTTCTTT. This translates into CASSFSQGPEAFF.

The CDR3 coding sequence is TGTGCCAGCAGTGTAGCGGACAGTACAGATACGCAGTATTTT. It encodes CASSVADSTDTQYF. The V call is TRBV28, the J call TRBJ2-3; D is tentatively TRBD1 or TRBD2 (6 bases each). Germline V gene lookup returns CDR1 MDHEN and CDR2 SYDVKM. There are 14 residues in the CDR3. Trimming took 5 bases from V and 3 from J, leaving 12 bases between them.

This clonotype was recorded at least ten times. V gene TRBV18 combines with J gene TRBJ2-1, with 10 nucleotides matching TRBD2. J was trimmed by 4 bases and V by 4 bases; bases with no gene match: 4. The CDR3 loop spans 15 amino acids. CDR1 is KGHSH, CDR2 LQKENI, per germline. CDR3 amino acids: CASSQSGREYNEQFF. For the CDR3, the DNA is TGTGCCAGCTCACAGAGCGGGAGGGAGTACAATGAGCAGTTCTTC.

The chain links TRBV4-3 to TRBJ2-2; no clear D gene. The germline CDR1 and CDR2 sequences are LGHNA and YSLEER. The CDR3 runs to 15 residues. The V and J ends lost 0 bases and 3 bases respectively, with 8 bases between them. The CDR3: CASSQDYPDTGELFF. The CDR3 DNA sequence: TGCGCCAGCAGCCAAGATTATCCAGACACCGGGGAGCTGTTTTTT.

The J gene is TRBJ2-5, the V gene TRBV12-3 or TRBV12-4; 7 bases agree with TRBD1. The CDR3 consists of 16 residues. V dropped 5 bases and J dropped 5; count of bases not matched to a gene: 14. CDR3 in DNA: TGTGCCAGCAGTCATTACCGGGACAGAGTATGGGAGACCCAGTACTTC. It specifies CASSHYRDRVWETQYF.

This clonotype was counted many times. The chain's CDR3 is CASTIRGGQPQHF. The CDR3 nucleotides are TGTGCCAGCACTATCAGGGGGGGTCAGCCCCAGCATTTT. The rearrangement joins TRBV12-3 or TRBV12-4 to TRBJ1-5, with 7 bases lining up with TRBD1. CDR3 length: 13 residues. Trimming at V came to 7 bases and at J to 6 bases, leaving 6 bases not matched to a gene.

The chain links TRBV12-3 or TRBV12-4 to TRBJ2-2; D might be TRBD2 (5 bases). The germline V and J ends were trimmed by 2 bases and 5 bases, with 12 bases remaining between them. This CDR3 comprises 15 residues. CDR3: CASSLSRGSTGELFF. The CDR3 coding sequence is TGTGCCAGCAGTTTATCCCGGGGTTCAACCGGGGAGCTGTTTTTT.

Notes on this clonotype: A read error may explain this, as a much larger clone is one base away. The V and J genes are TRBV7-9 and TRBJ1-1, with no clear D. Germline CDR1 SEHNR, CDR2 FQNEAQ (reference sequence). The CDR3 has 13 amino acids. Trimming stripped 3 bases from V and 1 base from J, with 6 bases between. CDR3 loop: CASSFNRNTEAFF. CDR3 coding DNA: TGTGCCAGCAGCTTTAACAGGAACACTGAAGCTTTCTTT.

The CDR3 sequence: CATSDPGLAGTQETQYF. For the CDR3, the DNA is TGTGCCACCAGTGACCCGGGACTAGCGGGTACACAAGAGACCCAGTACTTC. V is TRBV24-1 and J is TRBJ2-5, with 12 bases fitting TRBD2. The CDR3 has 17 amino acids. Germline lookup yields CDR1 KGHDR and CDR2 SFDVKD. J was trimmed by 2 bases and V by 4 bases; bases with no gene match: 7.

This clonotype showed up many times. This chain connects TRBV28 to TRBJ2-7; D is ambiguous. The CDR3 length is 11 residues. CDR1 MDHEN and CDR2 SYDVKM come from the germline V gene. The germline V and J ends were trimmed by 6 bases and 3 bases, with 6 bases remaining between them. The CDR3 is CASSHHYEQYF. The CDR3 DNA reads TGTGCCAGCAGCCACCACTACGAGCAGTACTTC. The variable domain in full, with the rest retrieved from reference TRBV28 and TRBJ2-7, is DVKVTQSSRYLVKRTGEKVFLECVQDMDHENMFWYRQDPGLGLRLIYFSYDVKMKEKGDIPEGYSVSREKKERFSLILESASTNQTSMYLCASSHHYEQYFGPGTRLTVT.

The CDR3 spells CASSFQNYGYTF. The CDR3 DNA reads TGTGCCAGCAGCTTCCAAAACTATGGCTACACCTTC. The rearrangement uses TRBV5-6 and TRBJ1-2; D unresolved. The germline V and J ends were trimmed by 2 bases and 2 bases, with 4 bases remaining between them. There are 12 residues in the CDR3. Germline CDR1 and CDR2: SGHDT and YYEEEE.